Below, 31 T cell receptor beta chains from the same sample are listed, as sequenced in a study of breast tumors, draining lymph nodes, adjacent tissues. Breast cancer patients provided tissue from their axillary draining lymph nodes. Using its own MiXCR run on the multiplex PCR reads, TCRdb lists one record per CDR3 protein. There are some 170,000 distinct CDR3 sequences in the sample; about 30% occur only once, and around 4% lies in the top ten. Sequenced material: axillary lymph node tissue. The receptors originated from a female donor with breast cancer. Some clones in this sample may be carry-over from other donors' samples.

Only a few counts were recorded for this clonotype. This chain joins TRBV28 and TRBJ2-7; 10 nucleotides match TRBD2. Losses at the gene ends were 3 bases for V and 1 base for J; bases not matched to a gene: 6. Germline V gives CDR1 MDHEN, CDR2 SYDVKM. CDR3 length: 16 amino acids. The CDR3, as DNA: TGTGCCAGCAGTTTTGGAACAGCGGGAGGGTCCTACGAGCAGTACTTC. Protein product: CASSFGTAGGSYEQYF.

A remark on this clonotype: One end of the junction fails to match germline, which may point to a read error. The chain combines TRBV7-2 with TRBJ1-2; D unclear. CDR3 length: 15 amino acids. CDR1 is SGHTA, CDR2 FQGNSA, per germline. Here the CDR3 DNA reads TGCGCCAGCAGCTTAGAAGGGATAAAGAGCTATGGCTACACCTTC. Translating gives CASSLEGIKSYGYTF.

This chain connects TRBV2 to TRBJ2-5; D remains unclear. Germline values: CDR1 SNHLY, CDR2 FYNNEI. The CDR3 spans 12 residues. Trimming took 4 bases from V and 5 from J, leaving 8 bases between them. This CDR3 reads CASSATWETQYF. In nucleotides, the CDR3 is TGTGCCAGCAGTGCGACCTGGGAGACCCAGTACTTC.

The genes are TRBV5-1 and TRBJ2-2; a weak D match, TRBD1 (6 bases). CDR3 length: 15 amino acids. The V gene's germline CDR1 is SGHRS and CDR2 YFSETQ. V lost 0 bases, J lost 0 bases, and 6 bases lay in between. The CDR3 DNA reads TGCGCCAGCAGCTTGGAGGGGGCGAACACCGGGGAGCTGTTTTTT. Its protein is CASSLEGANTGELFF.

This clonotype was found many times. Relative to the germline gene, one junction end is altered; a read error may explain this. This chain uses TRBV18 with TRBJ1-2; 7 bases are a match to TRBD1. This CDR3 is built from 16 residues. In germline, CDR1 is KGHSH, CDR2 LQKENI. CDR3 sequence: CAGSPTLTGTDYGYTF. The CDR3 nucleotides are TGTGCCGGCTCACCAACCCTGACAGGGACCGACTATGGCTACACCTTC.

As regards this clonotype: The junction differs from germline at one of its ends, possibly a read error. The chain has TRBV13 and TRBJ2-1, with TRBD2 matching over 7 bases. The CDR3 runs 11 residues. The germline gives CDR1 PRHDT, CDR2 FYEKMQ (reference sequence). CDR3 DNA sequence: TGTGCCAGTAGCGGGCACAATAAGCAGTTCTTC. As protein: CASSGHNKQFF.

This clonotype was recorded at least ten times. V is TRBV6-6 and J is TRBJ2-6; D gene unclear. The CDR3 contains 19 residues. The V gene's germline CDR1 is MNHNY and CDR2 SVGAGI (reference sequence). The V gene lost 2 bases and the J gene lost 1 base, with 18 bases spanning the gap. The CDR3 sequence is CASSYLWVSVKSGANVLTF. CDR3 coding DNA: TGTGCCAGCAGTTACCTTTGGGTATCTGTAAAATCTGGGGCCAACGTCCTGACTTTC.

This clonotype came up many times. The chain employs TRBV6-1 and TRBJ2-7, with 7 bases aligning to TRBD2. CDR3 length: 16 residues. With 3 bases clipped from V and 5 bases from J, the junction kept 13 bases outside the gene matches. The germline V gene has CDR1 MNHNS and CDR2 SASEGT. The CDR3 DNA follows: TGTGCCAGCAGTGATCAGCGGGGCGGGAGTTTCAACGAGCAGTACTTC. This translates into CASSDQRGGSFNEQYF.

Remarks on this clonotype: This clone may be a read error of a much larger clone one base away. The CDR3 ends on some other residue instead of the conserved phenylalanine or tryptophan, so this is likely a read error. The CDR3 sequence: CSGGGPGNIQYC. The CDR3 coding sequence is TGCAGTGGGGGGGGTCCCGGAAACATTCAGTACTGC. The chain carries TRBV20-1 and TRBJ2-4; 7 nucleotides match TRBD2. The CDR3 is made up of 12 amino acids. V lost 7 bases, J lost 6 bases, and 6 bases stayed unmatched. Per the germline V gene, CDR1 is DFQATT and CDR2 is SNEGSKA (reference sequence).

At least ten counts were recorded for this clonotype. The chain combines TRBV5-6 with TRBJ2-4; D unclear. V was shortened by 0 bases and J by 13 bases, with 14 bases between the two germline ends. Germline V CDR1 and CDR2: SGHDT, YYEEEE. The CDR3 runs 13 residues. The CDR3 coding sequence is TGTGCCAGCAGCTTGGTGAACAGACCTGGGCAGTACTTC. Its protein is CASSLVNRPGQYF.

This clonotype was detected only once. The CDR3 does not end in the conserved phenylalanine or tryptophan, so this is likely a read error. The chain has TRBV12-3 or TRBV12-4 and TRBJ1-5, with D hard to call. Between the trimmed V and J ends, which lost 2 bases and 9 bases, there was a span of 8 bases. This CDR3 is 12 amino acids long. CDR3 residues: CASSLRGRPQHS. CDR3 DNA sequence: TGTGCCAGCAGTTTAAGAGGTCGGCCCCAGCATTCT.

This clonotype occurred many times. The chain uses TRBV20-1 and TRBJ2-4; D unclear. This CDR3 comprises 14 residues. Germline lookup yields CDR1 DFQATT and CDR2 SNEGSKA (reference sequence). V dropped 5 bases and J dropped 4 bases, with 15 bases sitting between them. Written as DNA, the CDR3 is TGCAGTGCTCCCTCAGGACCTTTTAAAAACATTCAGTACTTC. Translation gives CSAPSGPFKNIQYF.

This clonotype was seen only a few times. This may be a read error, as it is one base from a much larger clone. The CDR3 sequence is CARSLTGDRFTGELLF. The CDR3 region has the DNA TGTGCCCGCAGCCTCACAGGAGATCGGTTCACCGGGGAGCTGCTTTTT. This chain uses TRBV7-3 with TRBJ2-2; D might be TRBD1 or TRBD2, each matching 5 bases. Germline V CDR1 and CDR2: SGHTA, FQGTGA. The CDR3 contains 16 residues.

This clonotype has ten or more counts. This chain links TRBV11-2 with TRBJ2-5, with D possibly called TRBD1 or TRBD2 (5 bases each). Germline CDR1 and CDR2: SGHAT and FQNNGV. This CDR3 is built from 14 residues. The V gene lost 5 bases and the J gene lost 4 bases, with 14 bases spanning the gap. The CDR3 DNA sequence: TGTGCCAGCAGCAGGGACCTGGTGGCAGAGACCCAGTACTTC. Protein sequence: CASSRDLVAETQYF. Combining the CDR3 with reference TRBV11-2 and TRBJ2-5 gives the whole variable domain EAGVAQSPRYKIIEKRQSVAFWCNPISGHATLYWYQQILGQGPKLLIQFQNNGVVDDSQLPKDRFSAERLKGVDSTLKIQPAKLEDSAVYLCASSRDLVAETQYFGPGTRLLVL.

There are many counts of this clonotype. The chain joins TRBV19 to TRBJ2-7, with TRBD1 matching 9 bases. Germline loops: CDR1 LNHDA, CDR2 SQIVND (reference sequence). This CDR3 has 14 amino acids. Trimming at V came to 5 bases and at J to 6 bases, leaving 8 bases not matched to a gene. The CDR3 coding sequence is TGTGCCAGTAGTGCCAGACAGGGGGTTGGCGAGCAGTACTTC. As protein: CASSARQGVGEQYF.

This clonotype occurred many times. This chain joins TRBV20-1 and TRBJ1-5, with D perhaps TRBD1 (5 bases). The CDR3 extends over 13 amino acids. V gave up 3 bases and J gave up 6 bases, with 12 bases separating them. Per the germline V gene, CDR1 is DFQATT and CDR2 is SNEGSKA (reference sequence). The CDR3 sequence: CSARRGEGQPQHF. The CDR3 DNA is TGCAGTGCTAGGAGGGGAGAGGGTCAGCCCCAGCATTTT.

This clonotype was seen many times. The chain uses TRBV9 and TRBJ2-3, with D perhaps matching TRBD2 (7 bases). The CDR3 length is 17 residues. The germline gives CDR1 SGDLS, CDR2 YYNGEE. V shed 4 bases and J shed 2 bases, with 20 bases lying between them. The CDR3 region is CASSRAGAPPPTDTQYF. CDR3 nucleotide sequence: TGTGCCAGCAGCCGGGCGGGGGCCCCACCTCCCACAGATACGCAGTATTTT.

This clonotype was seen at least ten times. The chain employs TRBV5-5 and TRBJ2-3; 10 nucleotides line up with TRBD1. The CDR3 spans 14 residues. CDR1 SGHKS and CDR2 YYEKEE come from the germline V gene (reference sequence). The V segment lost 3 bases and the J segment 4 bases; nucleotides outside the gene matches: 2. CDR3 residues: CASSWTGGADTQYF. The CDR3 bases are TGTGCCAGCAGCTGGACAGGGGGGGCAGATACGCAGTATTTT.

V and J are TRBV4-3 and TRBJ1-2; D remains unclear. The V end lost 3 bases, the J end lost 7 bases, and 9 bases lay between the germline ends. Germline V gene data show CDR1 as LGHNA and CDR2 as YSLEER. There are 12 residues in the CDR3. The chain's CDR3 is CASSQDPSGYTF. The CDR3 nucleotides are TGCGCCAGCAGCCAGGACCCCTCTGGCTACACCTTC.

This clonotype has more than one count but fewer than ten. The V gene is TRBV20-1, the J gene TRBJ1-1; D is uncertain. The length of the CDR3 is 11 residues. CDR1 and CDR2 from the germline V gene are DFQATT and SNEGSKA (reference sequence). Trimming left V 4 bases short and J 1 base short, with 4 bases between. The DNA of the CDR3 is TGCAGTGCTATAAAGAACACTGAAGCTTTCTTT. Protein product: CSAIKNTEAFF.

This clonotype showed up many times. A junction end diverges from the germline sequence, so it may reflect a read error. V gene TRBV12-3 or TRBV12-4 combines with J gene TRBJ1-1; D perhaps matches TRBD1 (5 bases). This CDR3 has 13 amino acids. In DNA form, the CDR3 reads TGCGCCAGCAGCTTCCAGGGAAACACTGAAGCTTTCTTT. It is translated as CASSFQGNTEAFF.

Many counts were recorded for this clonotype. The chain employs TRBV7-3 and TRBJ2-1; unclear D gene. Germline V CDR1 and CDR2: SGHTA, FQGTGA. V was pared by 2 bases and J by 3 bases, with 2 bases between. The CDR3 totals 12 residues. The CDR3 DNA follows: TGTGCCAGCAGCTTAGGCTACAATGAGCAGTTCTTC. Amino acid sequence: CASSLGYNEQFF.

Of note for this clonotype: Sequence at one end of the junction differs from germline and may be a read error. The rearrangement uses TRBV30 and TRBJ1-1; 7 bases match TRBD1. This CDR3 has 12 amino acids. Looked up from germline, CDR1 is GTSNPN and CDR2 is SVGIG (reference sequence). CDR3 amino acids: CAWDRENTGAFF. The CDR3 coding sequence is TGTGCCTGGGACAGGGAGAACACTGGAGCTTTCTTT.

A note on this clonotype: A read error may explain this, as a much larger clone is one base away. CDR3 DNA: TGTGCCAGCAGCCTGAGGGGACTAGCGACCCTGCGGGAGCGGTTCTTC. It is translated as CASSLRGLATLRERFF. The gene calls are TRBV6-5 and TRBJ2-1, with 10 bases matching TRBD2. The CDR3 consists of 16 residues. CDR1 is MNHEY, CDR2 SVGAGI, per germline.

As concerns this clonotype: A much larger clone differs from this one at a single base, so this may be a read error. This chain joins TRBV20-1 and TRBJ2-1; D is tentatively TRBD1 or TRBD2 (6 bases each). This CDR3 is 18 amino acids long. The germline gives CDR1 DFQATT, CDR2 SNEGSKA (reference sequence). CDR3 nucleotide sequence: TGCACCATACAGGGTGCTGGAGGGAACACAATCTCCTACAATGAGCAGTTCTTC. As protein: CTIQGAGGNTISYNEQFF.

This clonotype showed up just a few times. It may be a read error: a sequence one base away is much more abundant. The gene calls are TRBV11-2 and TRBJ2-1; D is ambiguous. Germline V gene lookup returns CDR1 SGHAT and CDR2 FQNNGV. The CDR3 is 13 amino acids. The CDR3 is CASSLSDYTEQFF. CDR3 coding DNA: TGTGCCAGCAGCCTATCAGATTACACTGAGCAGTTCTTC.

This clonotype was found many times. J is TRBJ1-4 and V is TRBV2; D is possibly TRBD1 (5 bases). Deletions cut 4 bases from V and 4 bases from J, with 10 bases between. This CDR3 comprises 14 residues. The germline gives CDR1 SNHLY, CDR2 FYNNEI. The CDR3 is CASSADRGNEKLFF. The CDR3 coding sequence is TGTGCCAGCAGTGCGGATAGGGGTAATGAAAAACTGTTTTTT.

This clonotype was seen many times. The chain links TRBV11-2 to TRBJ2-5, with D perhaps assigned TRBD1 or TRBD2 (5 bases each). This CDR3 is built from 14 residues. Germline CDR1 SGHAT, CDR2 FQNNGV. V gave up 3 bases and J gave up 5 bases, with 13 bases separating them. The CDR3 loop reads CASSFGTGWETQYF. The CDR3 bases are TGTGCCAGCAGCTTCGGGACCGGGTGGGAGACCCAGTACTTC.

Ten or more counts support this clonotype. The V gene is TRBV20-1, the J gene TRBJ2-5, with no clear D. In germline, CDR1 is DFQATT, CDR2 SNEGSKA (reference sequence). The CDR3 runs 15 residues. V lost 7 bases and J lost 2, with 20 bases in between. For the CDR3, the DNA is TGCAGTGTGTGGAAGGCCTTAAGGAGACAAGAGACCCAGTACTTC. This translates into CSVWKALRRQETQYF.

This clonotype has ten or more counts. The V call is TRBV24-1, the J call TRBJ2-7, with unresolved D. The CDR3 is 13 amino acids. V dropped 4 bases and J dropped 0 bases, with 6 bases sitting between them. Germline values: CDR1 KGHDR, CDR2 SFDVKD. The CDR3 is CATSDGYSYEQYF. The CDR3 DNA follows: TGTGCCACCAGTGACGGCTACTCCTACGAGCAGTACTTC.

Turning to this clonotype: The junction differs from germline at one of its ends, possibly a read error. This chain uses TRBV6-4 with TRBJ1-6; D might be TRBD1 (5 bases). This CDR3 has 13 residues. From germline, CDR1 is MRHNA and CDR2 SNTAGT. CDR3: CACSDRGNSPLHF. The DNA of the CDR3 is TGTGCCTGCAGCGACCGGGGGAACTCACCCCTCCACTTT.